Included here is one T cell receptor beta chain sequence, with context. The antigen remains unidentified. This CDR3 comprises 15 residues. V dropped 5 bases and J dropped 2; count of bases not matched to a gene: 6. This specimen comes from a study of identical twins. Each donor was a healthy Caucasian. The study's findings and limits: Insertions ran lower in abundant cord blood beta clonotypes, though not in memory repertoires. Analyses of zero insertions could, in part, be confounded by invariant MAIT and iNKT cells.

Unique molecular identifiers were present on the cDNA, and a universal primer site came from template switching. TCRdb independently ran MiXCR on the 5' RACE reads; one entry per CDR3 protein. The table has approximately 1.8 million distinct CDR3 sequences, roughly a third seen once. Specimen: cord blood. J is TRBJ2-1 and V is TRBV12-3 or TRBV12-4; 7 positions agree with TRBD1. The sequence derives from a newborn girl in good health. As DNA, the CDR3 is TGTGCCAGCAGTCACCGGGACAGTGCCTACAATGAGCAGTTCTTC. Translated: CASSHRDSAYNEQFF.